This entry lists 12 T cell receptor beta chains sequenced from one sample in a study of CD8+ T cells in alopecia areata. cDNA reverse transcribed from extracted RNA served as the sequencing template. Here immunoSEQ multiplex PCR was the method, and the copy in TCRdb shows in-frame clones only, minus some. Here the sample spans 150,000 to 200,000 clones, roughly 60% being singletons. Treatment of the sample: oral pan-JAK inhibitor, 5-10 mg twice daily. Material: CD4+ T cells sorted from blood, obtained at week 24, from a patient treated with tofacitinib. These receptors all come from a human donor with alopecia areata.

CDR3 amino acids: CASSLPVTGYEQYF. The DNA of the CDR3 is TGTGCCAGCAGCCTCCCTGTTACGGGCTACGAGCAGTACTTC. The chain is built from TRBV11-2 and TRBJ2-7; D unclear. V was pared by 5 bases and J by 3 bases, with 14 bases between. The germline V gene has CDR1 SGHAT and CDR2 FQNNGV. The CDR3 contains 14 residues.

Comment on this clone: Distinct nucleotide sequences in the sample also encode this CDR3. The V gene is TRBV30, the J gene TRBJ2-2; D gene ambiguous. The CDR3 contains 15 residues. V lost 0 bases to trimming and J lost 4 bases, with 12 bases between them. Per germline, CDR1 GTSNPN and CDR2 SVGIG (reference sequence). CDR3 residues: CAWSVGVMGTGELFF. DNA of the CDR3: TGTGCCTGGAGTGTCGGAGTGATGGGCACCGGGGAGCTGTTTTTT.

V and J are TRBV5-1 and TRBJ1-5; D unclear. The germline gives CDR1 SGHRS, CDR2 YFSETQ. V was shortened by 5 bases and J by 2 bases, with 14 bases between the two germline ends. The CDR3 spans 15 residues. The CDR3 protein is CASRPDGSRNQPQHF. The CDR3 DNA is TGCGCCAGCAGACCGGACGGGAGTCGCAATCAGCCCCAGCATTTT.

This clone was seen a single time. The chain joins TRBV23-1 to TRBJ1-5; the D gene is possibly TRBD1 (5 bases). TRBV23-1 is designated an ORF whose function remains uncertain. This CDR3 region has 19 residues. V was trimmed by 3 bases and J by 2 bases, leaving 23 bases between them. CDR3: CASSQFRASRVNGNQPQHF. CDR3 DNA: TGCGCCAGCAGTCAGTTCAGAGCCTCCAGGGTTAATGGCAATCAGCCCCAGCATTTT.

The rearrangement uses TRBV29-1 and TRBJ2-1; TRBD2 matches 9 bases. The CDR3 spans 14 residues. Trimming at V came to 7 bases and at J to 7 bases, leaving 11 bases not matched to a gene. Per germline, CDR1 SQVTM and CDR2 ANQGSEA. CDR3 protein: CSGSLAGAWNEQFF. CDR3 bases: TGCAGCGGGAGCTTAGCGGGGGCTTGGAATGAGCAGTTCTTC.

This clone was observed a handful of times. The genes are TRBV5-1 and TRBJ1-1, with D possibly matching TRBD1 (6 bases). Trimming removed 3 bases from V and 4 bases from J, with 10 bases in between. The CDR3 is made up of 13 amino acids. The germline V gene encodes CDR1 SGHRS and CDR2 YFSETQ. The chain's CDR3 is CASSWTEVTEAFF. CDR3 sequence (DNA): TGCGCCAGCAGCTGGACAGAGGTCACTGAAGCTTTCTTT.

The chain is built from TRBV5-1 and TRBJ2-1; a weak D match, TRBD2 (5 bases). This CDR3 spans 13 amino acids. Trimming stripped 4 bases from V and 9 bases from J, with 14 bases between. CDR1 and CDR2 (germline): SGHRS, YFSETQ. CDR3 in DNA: TGCGCCAGCAGCCTCACACTTGAGGGTGAGCAGTTCTTC. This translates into CASSLTLEGEQFF.

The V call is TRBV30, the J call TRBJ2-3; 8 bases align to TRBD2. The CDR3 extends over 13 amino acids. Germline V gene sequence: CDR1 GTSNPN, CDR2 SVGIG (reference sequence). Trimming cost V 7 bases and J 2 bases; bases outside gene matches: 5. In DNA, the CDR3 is TGTGCCTCGGTTAGCGGGAACACAGATACGCAGTATTTT. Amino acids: CASVSGNTDTQYF.

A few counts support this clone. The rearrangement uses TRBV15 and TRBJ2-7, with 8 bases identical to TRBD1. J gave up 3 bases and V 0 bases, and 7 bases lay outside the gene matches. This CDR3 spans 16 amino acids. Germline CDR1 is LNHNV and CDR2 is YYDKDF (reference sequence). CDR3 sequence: CATSRERAGGIYEQYF. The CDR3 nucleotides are TGTGCCACCAGCAGAGAACGGGCAGGGGGCATCTACGAGCAGTACTTC.

The CDR3 nucleotides read TGCAGCGTTGCCGAGCCCCCAATCGCAGATACGCAGTATTTT. Its translation: CSVAEPPIADTQYF. The J gene is TRBJ2-3, the V gene TRBV29-1; D gene unclear. V shed 4 bases and J shed 4 bases, with 15 bases lying between them. The CDR3 runs 14 residues. Per germline, CDR1 SQVTM and CDR2 ANQGSEA.

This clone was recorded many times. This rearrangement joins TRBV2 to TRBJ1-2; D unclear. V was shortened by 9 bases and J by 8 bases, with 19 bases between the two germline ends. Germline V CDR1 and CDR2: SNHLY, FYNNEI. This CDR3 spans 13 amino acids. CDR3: CASEIRVGIGYTF. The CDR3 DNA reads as TGTGCCAGTGAGATACGGGTTGGCATAGGCTACACCTTC.

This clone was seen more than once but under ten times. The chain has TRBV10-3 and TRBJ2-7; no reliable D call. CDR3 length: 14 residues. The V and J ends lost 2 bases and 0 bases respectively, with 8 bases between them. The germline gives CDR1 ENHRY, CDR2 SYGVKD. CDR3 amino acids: CAISEDQSSYEQYF. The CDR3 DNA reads TGTGCCATCAGTGAGGACCAGAGCTCCTACGAGCAGTACTTC.